These 3 T cell receptor beta chains were all obtained from the same sample, sequenced in a study of naive and memory T cell subsets (TCRdb year 2017). The study reported a robust and sensitive protocol to amplify, sequence and analyze TCRs, based on 3' ligation of a UMI-containing oligonucleotide to TCR cDNA. Receptor libraries were prepared by 5' RACE. Reads for this sample came from an Illumina MiSeq. Four rounds of PCR, run with the SP2 primer together with nested alpha and beta constant region primers, were used to amplify the ligated cDNA. TCRdb passed the public sequencing reads through fastp at Q25 and MiXCR, retaining productive beta sequences. Identical CDR3 protein sequences are pooled into one entry, listed with their most common genes and DNA. The sample yields 55,000 to 70,000 distinct CDR3 sequences; under 8.5% were counted once. Around 9.6% of the sample lies in the top ten. These receptors came from a male donor in good health.

This clonotype appeared many times. The chain has TRBV20-1 and TRBJ2-7, with 7 nucleotides matching TRBD2. V dropped 2 bases and J dropped 2; count of bases not matched to a gene: 9. Germline loops: CDR1 DFQATT, CDR2 SNEGSKA (reference sequence). CDR3 size: 15 residues. CDR3 in DNA: TGCAGTGCTAGAACGAGTTCGGGACTAACCTACGAGCAGTACTTC. Protein sequence: CSARTSSGLTYEQYF.

In this sample, this clonotype turned up many times. The genes are TRBV10-3 and TRBJ2-7; 9 positions match TRBD1. CDR1 is ENHRY, CDR2 SYGVKD, per germline. The junction had 2 bases not matched to a gene; V was cut back by 3 bases and J by 2 bases. The CDR3 spans 14 residues. The CDR3 reads CAISEGTGPYEQYF. The CDR3 region has the DNA TGTGCCATCAGTGAAGGGACAGGGCCCTACGAGCAGTACTTC.

This clonotype was seen a handful of times. V usage is TRBV6-5 and J usage is TRBJ1-5, with 7 bases lining up with TRBD1. After removal of 4 bases from V and 4 bases from J, the junction contained 4 bases not matched to a gene. Germline values: CDR1 MNHEY, CDR2 SVGAGI. CDR3 length: 14 amino acids. CDR3 DNA sequence: TGTGCCAGCAGTTCGACAGGGAGGAATCAGCCCCAGCATTTT. Its translation: CASSSTGRNQPQHF.